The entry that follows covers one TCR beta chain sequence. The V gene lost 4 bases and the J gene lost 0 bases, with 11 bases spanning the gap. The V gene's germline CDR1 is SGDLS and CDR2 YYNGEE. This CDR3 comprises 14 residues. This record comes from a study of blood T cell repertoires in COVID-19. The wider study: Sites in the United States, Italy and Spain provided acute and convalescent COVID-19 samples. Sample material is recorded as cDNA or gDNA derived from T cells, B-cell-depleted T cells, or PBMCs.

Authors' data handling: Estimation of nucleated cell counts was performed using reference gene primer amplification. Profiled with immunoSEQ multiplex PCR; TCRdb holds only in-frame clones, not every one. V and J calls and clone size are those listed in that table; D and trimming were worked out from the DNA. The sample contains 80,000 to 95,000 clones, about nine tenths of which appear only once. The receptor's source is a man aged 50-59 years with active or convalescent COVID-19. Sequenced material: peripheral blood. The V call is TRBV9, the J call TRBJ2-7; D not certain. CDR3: CASSPTSSSYEQYF. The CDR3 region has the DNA TGTGCCAGCAGCCCCACTTCAAGCTCCTACGAGCAGTACTTC.